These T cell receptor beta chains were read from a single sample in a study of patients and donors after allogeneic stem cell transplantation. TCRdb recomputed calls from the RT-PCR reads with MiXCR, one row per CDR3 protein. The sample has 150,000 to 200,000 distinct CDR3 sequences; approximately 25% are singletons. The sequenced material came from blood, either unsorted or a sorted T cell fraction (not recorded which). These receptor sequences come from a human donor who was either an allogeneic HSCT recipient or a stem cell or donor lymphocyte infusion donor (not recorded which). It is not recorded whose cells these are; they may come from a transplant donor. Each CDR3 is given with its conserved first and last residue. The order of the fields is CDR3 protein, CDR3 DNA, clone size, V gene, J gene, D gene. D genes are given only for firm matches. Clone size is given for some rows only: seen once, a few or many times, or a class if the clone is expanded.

cdr3_aa: CASSPTGSDGYTF
cdr3_nt: TGTGCCAGCAGTCCGACAGGGTCGGATGGCTACACCTTC
clone_size: few
v_call: TRBV27
j_call: TRBJ1-2
d_call: TRBD1

cdr3_aa: CASSFFTIPFQNTEAFF
cdr3_nt: TGTGCCAGCAGCTTCTTTACGATACCCTTTCAGAACACTGAAGCTTTCTTT
clone_size: few
v_call: TRBV11-3
j_call: TRBJ1-1
d_call: -

cdr3_aa: CASRGRDQTPHSNQPQHF
cdr3_nt: TGCGCCAGCAGAGGCAGGGATCAGACTCCCCATAGCAATCAGCCCCAGCATTTT
clone_size: -
v_call: TRBV4-3
j_call: TRBJ1-5
d_call: -

cdr3_aa: CASSLVRIVRAWPFPFELGELFF
cdr3_nt: TGTGCCAGCAGCTTAGTTCGCATCGTCCGAGCCTGGCCCTTCCCCTTTGAACTCGGGGAGCTGTTTTTT
clone_size: few
v_call: TRBV7-7
j_call: TRBJ2-2
d_call: -

cdr3_aa: CAIGEKLVEQYF
cdr3_nt: TGTGCCATCGGGGAGAAGCTTGTCGAGCAGTACTTC
clone_size: -
v_call: TRBV10-3
j_call: TRBJ2-7
d_call: -

cdr3_aa: CSASVKDRPNQPQHF
cdr3_nt: TGCAGTGCTAGCGTTAAGGACAGACCTAATCAGCCCCAGCATTTT
clone_size: once
v_call: TRBV20-1
j_call: TRBJ1-5
d_call: -

cdr3_aa: CASSLANGADTQYF
cdr3_nt: TGTGCCAGCAGCTTAGCGAACGGCGCAGATACGCAGTATTTT
clone_size: -
v_call: TRBV7-2
j_call: TRBJ2-3
d_call: -

cdr3_aa: CASSLDREEETQYF
cdr3_nt: TGTGCCAGCAGCTTAGATCGGGAGGAAGAGACCCAGTACTTC
clone_size: few
v_call: TRBV7-3
j_call: TRBJ2-5
d_call: TRBD2

cdr3_aa: CSARPSTGPTTNEKLFF
cdr3_nt: TGCAGTGCTAGACCCAGTACAGGGCCGACAACTAATGAAAAACTGTTTTTT
clone_size: few
v_call: TRBV20-1
j_call: TRBJ1-4
d_call: -

cdr3_aa: CASSSDRDRQFF
cdr3_nt: TGTGCCAGCAGTTCGGACAGGGACCGGCAGTTCTTC
clone_size: few
v_call: TRBV12-3/TRBV12-4
j_call: TRBJ2-1
d_call: TRBD1

cdr3_aa: CSAITTDSKNIQYF
cdr3_nt: TGCAGTGCTATTACGACAGACTCCAAAAACATTCAGTACTTC
clone_size: -
v_call: TRBV20-1
j_call: TRBJ2-4
d_call: -

cdr3_aa: CASSHRQGSYGYTF
cdr3_nt: TGTGCCAGCAGTCACCGACAGGGGAGCTATGGCTACACCTTC
clone_size: few
v_call: TRBV6-5
j_call: TRBJ1-2
d_call: TRBD1

cdr3_aa: CSVVGDSPYEQYF
cdr3_nt: TGCAGCGTTGTGGGGGACTCCCCCTACGAGCAGTACTTC
clone_size: -
v_call: TRBV29-1
j_call: TRBJ2-7
d_call: -

cdr3_aa: CSARDPPAGPQYF
cdr3_nt: TGCAGTGCTAGAGATCCCCCAGCGGGGCCGCAGTACTTC
clone_size: -
v_call: TRBV20-1
j_call: TRBJ2-7
d_call: TRBD2

cdr3_aa: CASSLGQGVIYEQYF
cdr3_nt: TGTGCCAGCAGCCTAGGACAGGGGGTGATCTACGAGCAGTACTTC
clone_size: -
v_call: TRBV13
j_call: TRBJ2-7
d_call: TRBD1

cdr3_aa: CASSPARGGGYNEQFF
cdr3_nt: TGTGCCAGCAGCCCCGCCCGAGGCGGGGGCTACAATGAGCAGTTCTTC
clone_size: -
v_call: TRBV9
j_call: TRBJ2-1
d_call: TRBD2

cdr3_aa: CAIGGSEYNEQFF
cdr3_nt: TGTGCCATCGGCGGGAGTGAGTACAATGAGCAGTTCTTC
clone_size: few
v_call: TRBV10-3
j_call: TRBJ2-1
d_call: TRBD2

cdr3_aa: CASSGTTNQPQHF
cdr3_nt: TGTGCCAGCAGCGGGACAACAAATCAGCCCCAGCATTTT
clone_size: -
v_call: TRBV11-3
j_call: TRBJ1-5
d_call: -

cdr3_aa: CSAPRDRVYNEQFF
cdr3_nt: TGCAGTGCCCCCCGGGACAGGGTGTACAATGAGCAGTTCTTC
clone_size: few
v_call: TRBV20-1
j_call: TRBJ2-1
d_call: TRBD1

cdr3_aa: CASSPGQGPAFF
cdr3_nt: TGTGCCAGCTCACCTGGGCAGGGGCCAGCTTTCTTT
clone_size: few
v_call: TRBV18
j_call: TRBJ1-1
d_call: -

cdr3_aa: CASSRGAEQYF
cdr3_nt: TGTGCCAGCAGCAGAGGAGCCGAGCAGTACTTC
clone_size: -
v_call: TRBV7-6
j_call: TRBJ2-7
d_call: -

cdr3_aa: CASSLGAPDEKLFF
cdr3_nt: TGCGCCAGCAGCTTGGGGGCGCCCGATGAAAAACTGTTTTTT
clone_size: -
v_call: TRBV5-1
j_call: TRBJ1-4
d_call: -

cdr3_aa: CATSPESMLVGNEQFF
cdr3_nt: TGTGCCACCAGCCCCGAAAGTATGCTAGTAGGCAATGAGCAGTTCTTC
clone_size: -
v_call: TRBV15
j_call: TRBJ2-1
d_call: -

cdr3_aa: CSVEVGRETQYF
cdr3_nt: TGCAGCGTTGAGGTCGGCAGGGAGACCCAGTACTTC
clone_size: -
v_call: TRBV29-1
j_call: TRBJ2-5
d_call: -

cdr3_aa: CASSSRDREYDGYTF
cdr3_nt: TGTGCCAGCAGCTCCCGGGACAGGGAGTATGATGGCTACACCTTC
clone_size: -
v_call: TRBV11-3
j_call: TRBJ1-2
d_call: TRBD1

cdr3_aa: CASSSEATTYGNTIYF
cdr3_nt: TGTGCCAGCAGCTCTGAGGCGACCACCTATGGAAACACCATATATTTT
clone_size: -
v_call: TRBV7-6
j_call: TRBJ1-3
d_call: -

cdr3_aa: CASSQRGVFNSNQPQHF
cdr3_nt: TGCGCCAGCAGCCAAAGGGGAGTCTTTAATAGCAATCAGCCCCAGCATTTT
clone_size: many
v_call: TRBV4-3
j_call: TRBJ1-5
d_call: -

cdr3_aa: CASSLSAGTGGGQPQHF
cdr3_nt: TGTGCCAGCAGCTTAAGTGCCGGGACAGGGGGTGGTCAGCCCCAGCATTTT
clone_size: -
v_call: TRBV7-9
j_call: TRBJ1-5
d_call: TRBD1

cdr3_aa: CASSQNTGGRIDEQFF
cdr3_nt: TGTGCCAGCAGCCAAAATACAGGGGGCAGGATCGATGAGCAGTTCTTC
clone_size: few
v_call: TRBV3-1
j_call: TRBJ2-1
d_call: TRBD1